This is a list of T cell receptor beta chains from one sample in a study of beta chain features in type 1 diabetes. Clones were read by immunoSEQ multiplex PCR, and TCRdb kept only the in-frame ones, dropping some. The sample includes approximately 400,000 clones, roughly 15% seen only once; the top ten take about 0.018%. The sequenced sample was naive CD4+ T cells from blood. Every receptor here comes from a woman between 18 and 29 years old in good health. Both conserved end residues are part of each CDR3. The D gene is left open where the match is weak. Size tells how often a clone was seen (once, few, many) or the class of an expanded clone, and some rows leave it out.

>once|TRBJ2-1|TRBV28|TRBD2
TGTGCCAGCAGTCCCACTAGCGGAGCTTACAATGAGCAGTTCTTC
CASSPTSGAYNEQFF
>few|TRBJ1-2|TRBV7-9|-
TGTGCCAGCAGCTCGATCCTGGAACGGGGTGGCTACACCTTC
CASSSILERGGYTF
>once|TRBJ2-7|TRBV5-1|TRBD2
TGCGCCAGCAGAATTAGCGGGACCTACGAGCAGTACTTC
CASRISGTYEQYF
>few|TRBJ2-5|TRBV4-2|TRBD2
TGTGCCAGCAGCCTTACTAGCGGCACTGAAGAGACCCAGTACTTC
CASSLTSGTEETQYF
>-|TRBJ2-1|TRBV10-3|TRBD2
TGTGCTACTCTAGCGGGCGACTACAATGAGCAGTTCTTC
CATLAGDYNEQFF
>few|TRBJ2-7|TRBV2|TRBD2
TGTGCCAGCAGTGAACGGACTAGCGGTTCCTACGAGCAGTACTTC
CASSERTSGSYEQYF
>few|TRBJ2-1|TRBV28|TRBD2
TGTGCCAGCAGTCAGGAGAAGCGGGAGGGCTCCTACAATGAGCAGTTCTTC
CASSQEKREGSYNEQFF
>-|TRBJ2-2|TRBV18|TRBD1
TGTGCCAGCTCTCCGGACAGGACGGGCACCGGGGAGCTGTTTTTT
CASSPDRTGTGELFF
>-|TRBJ2-7|TRBV29-1|-
TGCAGCGTTGGATTCGCTACTTCCTACGAGCAGTACTTC
CSVGFATSYEQYF
>-|TRBJ2-5|TRBV4-2|TRBD1
TGTGCCAGCAGCCACGGGACAGGCCTAGAGACCCAGTACTTC
CASSHGTGLETQYF
>few|TRBJ2-7|TRBV7-2|-
TGTGCCAGCAGCCCCGACGTTGTCCGGGACTTCTCCTACGAGCAGTACTTC
CASSPDVVRDFSYEQYF
>few|TRBJ2-6|TRBV30|-
TGTGCCTGGAGTGCCTCGACAGGGAGGTCTGGGGCCAACGTCCTGACTTTC
CAWSASTGRSGANVLTF
>-|TRBJ2-2|TRBV30|-
TGTGCCTGGAGTCGGAGAAACGCGAACACCGGGGAGCTGTTTTTT
CAWSRRNANTGELFF
>few|TRBJ2-1|TRBV2|TRBD2
TGTGCCAGCAGTAACGTAGCGGGAGGATTCTACAATGAGCAGTTCTTC
CASSNVAGGFYNEQFF
>-|TRBJ2-5|TRBV5-4|TRBD1
TGTGCCAGCAGCTCGAATCAGGGGGCGGAGACCCAGTACTTC
CASSSNQGAETQYF
>few|TRBJ2-5|TRBV30|TRBD2
TGTGCCTGGAGTCTATTAGCGGGAGGCGAGACCCAGTACTTC
CAWSLLAGGETQYF
>few|TRBJ2-5|TRBV18|-
TGTGCCAGCTCACCAGGACTTAAGGAGACCCAGTACTTC
CASSPGLKETQYF
>-|TRBJ2-3|TRBV5-1|TRBD1
TGCGCCAGCAGCTTCTACAGGGGGCCAGATACGCAGTATTTT
CASSFYRGPDTQYF
>few|TRBJ2-1|TRBV9|TRBD2
TGTGCCAGCAGCGTAGGACTAGCGGGAAGTGAGCAGTTCTTC
CASSVGLAGSEQFF
>-|TRBJ2-7|TRBV10-3|-
TGTGCCATCAGTGAAAGGGGGGGCGGGGGATACGAGCAGTACTTC
CAISERGGGGYEQYF
>few|TRBJ1-2|TRBV6-5|-
TGTGCCAGCACCAAAGGAGACAGGCGGGCAGGTGGCTACACCTTC
CASTKGDRRAGGYTF
>-|TRBJ2-2|TRBV7-9|TRBD1
TGTGCCAGCAGGGGGACAGGGATAGCTGCGAACACCGGGGAGCTGTTTTTT
CASRGTGIAANTGELFF
>few|TRBJ1-1|TRBV5-1|-
TGCGCCAGCAGCTTGGCGGCAGGGGATCATGCTGCCCAAGCTTTCTTT
CASSLAAGDHAAQAFF
>-|TRBJ1-5|TRBV27|-
TGTGCCAGCAGTTTATCTTTCGGGCAGCCCCAGCATTTT
CASSLSFGQPQHF
>-|TRBJ1-3|TRBV18|-
TGTGCCAGCTCACCACAACAGGATATTTTCGGAAACACCATATATTTT
CASSPQQDIFGNTIYF
>-|TRBJ2-3|TRBV15|-
TGTGCCACCAGCAGATCCTTATCGGGTACAGGGATGGATACGCAGTATTTT
CATSRSLSGTGMDTQYF
>few|TRBJ1-4|TRBV30|-
TGTGCCTGGACGGGAAACAATGAAAAACTGTTTTTT
CAWTGNNEKLFF
>few|TRBJ2-3|TRBV7-2|-
TGTGCCAGCAGCTCCGACTTAACGGATACGCAGTATTTT
CASSSDLTDTQYF
>once|TRBJ2-4|TRBV5-1|TRBD1
TGCGCCAGTGGACAGGGGGCTTGGGGAAACATTCAGTACTTC
CASGQGAWGNIQYF
>-|TRBJ1-4|TRBV27|-
TGTGCCAGCAGTTCGACATCAACTAATGAAAAACTGTTTTTT
CASSSTSTNEKLFF
>-|TRBJ2-6|TRBV18|-
TGTGCCAGCTCATCGATACAGGGCTCTGGGGCCAACGTCCTGACTTTC
CASSSIQGSGANVLTF
>-|TRBJ1-1|TRBV29-1|-
TGCAGTGTTACGGCCGGGACTGAAGCTTTCTTT
CSVTAGTEAFF
>few|TRBJ2-3|TRBV28|-
TGTGCCAGCAGACCAATGGGACAAACAGATACGCAGTATTTT
CASRPMGQTDTQYF
>few|TRBJ2-1|TRBV10-3|TRBD1
TGTGCCAACTCAAAGACAGGGGTCGAGCAGTTCTTC
CANSKTGVEQFF
>few|TRBJ1-1|TRBV7-9|-
TGTGCCAGCAGCTTAAGGGGGGGAGTGAACACTGAAGCTTTCTTT
CASSLRGGVNTEAFF
>-|TRBJ1-5|TRBV28|-
TGTGCCAGCAACCAGGGTCCCCCTCAGCCCCAGCATTTT
CASNQGPPQPQHF
>few|TRBJ1-1|TRBV11-3|-
TGTGCCAGCAGCTCGACAGCTAACACTGAAGCTTTCTTT
CASSSTANTEAFF
>few|TRBJ2-7|TRBV2|-
TGTGCCAGCAGTGAATGGAGGACGTTAGACTACGAGCAGTACTTC
CASSEWRTLDYEQYF
>few|TRBJ2-7|TRBV20-1|-
TGCAGTGCTAGAAGAGTCTACGAGCAGTACTTC
CSARRVYEQYF
>once|TRBJ1-1|TRBV14|-
TGTGCCAGCAGCCAAGTGTTAGACACTGAAGCTTTCTTT
CASSQVLDTEAFF
>few|TRBJ2-3|TRBV23-1|-
TGCGCCAGCAGTCAATTCCCGGGGAATTACACAGATACGCAGTATTTT
CASSQFPGNYTDTQYF
>-|TRBJ1-1|TRBV7-2|-
TGTGCCAGCAGCTCCCAGACAGGCATGAACACTGAAGCTTTCTTT
CASSSQTGMNTEAFF
>-|TRBJ2-1|TRBV6-5|TRBD1
TGTGCCAGCAGACCGGGACAGAGATACAATGAGCAGTTCTTC
CASRPGQRYNEQFF
>-|TRBJ2-2|TRBV5-1|TRBD1
TGCGCCAGCAGCCCGGGACAGGGGAACACCGGGGAGCTGTTTTTT
CASSPGQGNTGELFF
>-|TRBJ2-3|TRBV6-1|-
TGTGCCAGCAGGGAACGTGCAGATACGCAGTATTTT
CASRERADTQYF